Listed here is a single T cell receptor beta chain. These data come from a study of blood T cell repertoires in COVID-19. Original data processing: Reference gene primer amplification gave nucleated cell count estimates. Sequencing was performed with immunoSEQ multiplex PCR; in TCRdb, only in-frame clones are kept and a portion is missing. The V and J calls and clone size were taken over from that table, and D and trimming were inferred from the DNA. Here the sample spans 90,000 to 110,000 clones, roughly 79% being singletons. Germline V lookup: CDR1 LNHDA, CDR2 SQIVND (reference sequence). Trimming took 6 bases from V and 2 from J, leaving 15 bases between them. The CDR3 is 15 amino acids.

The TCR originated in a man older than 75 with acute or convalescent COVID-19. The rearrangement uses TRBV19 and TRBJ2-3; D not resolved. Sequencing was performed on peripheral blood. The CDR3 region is CASSLEGDSTDTQYF. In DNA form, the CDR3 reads TGTGCCAGTAGCCTGGAAGGAGATTCCACAGATACGCAGTATTTT.